This T cell receptor beta chain was retrieved from a study of T-cell memory formation after mild COVID-19 (dated by TCRdb to about 2021). As for the study more broadly: TCR sequence clusters from the two donors were found to be largely donor specific. Two young, previously healthy adult volunteers, one female and one male, were included in the cohort. Longitudinal TCRalpha and TCRbeta repertoire sequencing tracked T-cell clones expanding and contracting after mild COVID-19 in a couple of donors. General findings and caveats noted by the study authors: The study included only a couple of mild cases, and larger cohorts that include severe cases with pre-infection samples were judged to be necessary. From day 15 to 85, contracting clones showed balanced CD4/CD8 phenotypes, whereas a second wave of clones that expanded from day 15 to 37 leaned towards CD4+. SARS-CoV-2 specificity was not confirmed for the second-wave clones peaking on day 37. Contracting CD4+ clones were found mainly in CM and EM memory subsets, while CD8+ clones were enriched in EMRA. Some responding clones were found in pre-infection memory, which suggests that pre-existing cross-reactive memory T cells took part in the SARS-CoV-2 response.

This clonotype has a handful of counts. It has no known antigen specificity. No qualities accompany the bases; no much larger clone lies one base away. Sequencing relied on an Illumina NovaSeq 6000. TCRalpha and TCRbeta cDNA libraries were constructed by 5'RACE with constant-segment primers, with sample barcodes and unique molecular identifiers being introduced. Trizol reagent was used to extract RNA from every sample. Libraries were amplified in two PCR steps, with a second sample barcode and Illumina TruSeq adapters added in the second step. Sequencing of libraries was performed on an Illumina NovaSeq with 2 x 150 bp paired-end reads. On the study's bioinformatics: Demultiplexing of reads and collapsing into UMI-guided consensus sequences were performed with migec v1.2.7. With mixcr v2.1.11, UMI consensuses were aligned to TRA and TRB V and J templates and assembled into clonotypes. A clonotype was counted as expanded or contracted only if both edgeR and NoisET called the change significant, with noise models trained on biological replicates. For edgeR calls, a false discovery rate-adjusted p below 0.01 and a log2 fold-change threshold of 1 were applied. PCA with hierarchical clustering of max-normalized trajectories of the 1000 most abundant clonotypes was used as exploratory dynamics analysis. Separately sequenced CD4+ and CD8+ repertoires were used to assign the CD4 or CD8 phenotype of responding clones. The public reads were quality trimmed at Q25 with fastp and then assembled into clones with MiXCR by TCRdb, keeping productive beta chains. Merged by CDR3 protein, the rows form single entries marked with the most common genes and DNA. These V and J calls are TCRdb output, not the study's own analysis. For this sample the table gives hundreds of thousands of distinct CDR3 sequences, of which under 20% were detected only once. The ten most abundant clones make up 20% to 25% of the sample.

PBMCs were isolated by Ficoll-Paque density gradient centrifugation. The germline V gene yields SGHRS for CDR1 and YFSETQ for CDR2. The CDR3 goes from the cysteine to the phenylalanine over 15 residues. Kept here is only the CDR3 DNA, which spans 45 bases and is read in frame from base 1. V is pruned by 0 bases and J by 2 bases, leaving 3 bases of the junction without a gene match. The chain is assembled from TRBV5-1 and TRBJ2-5; 8 central nucleotides agree with TRBD2. Sequencing used PBMCs or a T cell subset sorted from them (not recorded which). The sequence came from a man aged 18 to 30 who had mild COVID-19 (a few samples of this study predate the infection). The sample titles of this study are shuffled in the database, so cell type and time point are left out; the donor was told from shared clones. The CDR3 corresponds to CASSLALAAQETQYF. The bases read TGCGCCAGCAGCTTGGCACTAGCGGCACAAGAGACCCAGTACTTC.